These 17 T cell receptor beta chains came from one sample sequenced in a study of T cell responses to AZD1222 COVID-19 vaccine. The protocol was immunoSEQ multiplex PCR, while the TCRdb copy is restricted to in-frame clones and leaves out a portion. The sample shows around 130,000 clones, more than 80% of them seen only once. Sample: peripheral blood, taken 28 days after the second dose of the MenACWY control vaccine. The receptors originated from an adult who received the MenACWY meningococcal vaccine as a control.

This clone was recorded a few times. This chain links TRBV12-5 with TRBJ1-1; maybe TRBD1 (5 bases). CDR1 LGHNT and CDR2 FRNRAP come from the germline V gene. V was clipped by 1 base and J by 4 bases, with 10 bases between them. The CDR3 has 14 amino acids. CDR3 region: CASGLEGRGTEAFF. The CDR3 region has the DNA TGTGCTAGTGGTTTGGAAGGAAGGGGCACTGAAGCTTTCTTT. The full variable domain, completed using reference TRBV12-5 and TRBJ1-1, is DARVTQTPRHKVTEMGQEVTMRCQPILGHNTVFWYRQTMMQGLELLAYFRNRAPLDDSGMPKDRFSAEMPDATLATLKIQPSEPRDSAVYFCASGLEGRGTEAFFGQGTRLTVV.

The V gene is TRBV7-9, the J gene TRBJ2-4; the D gene could be TRBD1 or TRBD2 (5 bases each). Per germline, CDR1 SEHNR and CDR2 FQNEAQ (reference sequence). The V and J ends lost 5 bases and 2 bases respectively, with 16 bases between them. This CDR3 has 16 amino acids. CDR3 sequence reads: CASSRGGDASKNIQYF. DNA for the CDR3: TGTGCCAGCAGCCGGGGCGGAGACGCATCCAAAAACATTCAGTACTTC. The variable domain in full, completed from reference TRBV7-9 and TRBJ2-4, reads DTGVSQNPRHKITKRGQNVTFRCDPISEHNRLYWYRQTLGQGPEFLTYFQNEAQLEKSRLLSDRFSAERPKGSFSTLEIQRTEQGDSAMYLCASSRGGDASKNIQYFGAGTRLSVL.

The CDR3 loop reads CASSWGQGSEKLFF. The CDR3 DNA reads TGCGCCAGCAGCTGGGGACAGGGAAGTGAAAAACTGTTTTTT. This chain connects TRBV5-1 to TRBJ1-4; the match to TRBD1 covers 9 bases. The CDR3 sequence is 14 residues long. The V gene's germline CDR1 is SGHRS and CDR2 YFSETQ. Unmatched junction bases numbered 4, after V lost 3 bases and J lost 7 bases.

The DNA for the CDR3 is TGTGCCAGCAGCACTTCTAGCGGGACATCCTACAATGAGCAGTTCTTC. Protein: CASSTSSGTSYNEQFF. The chain couples TRBV7-3 to TRBJ2-1; TRBD2 aligns across 9 bases. Germline-derived CDR1 and CDR2 are SGHTA and FQGTGA. The V gene end was trimmed by 5 bases and the J gene end by 1 base; junction bases not matched to a gene: 6. The CDR3 totals 16 residues.

The chain joins TRBV29-1 to TRBJ2-1, with TRBD1 matching over 8 bases. CDR1 SQVTM and CDR2 ANQGSEA come from the germline V gene. The CDR3 consists of 11 residues. Germline trimming cut 7 bases from V and 5 bases from J; bases unmatched to any gene: 1. CDR3 sequence (DNA): TGCAGCGGACAGGGGAACAATGAGCAGTTCTTC. Residues: CSGQGNNEQFF.

The gene calls are TRBV27 and TRBJ1-2, with D maybe TRBD1 (6 bases). V was pared by 5 bases and J by 4 bases, with 17 bases between. The CDR3 length is 15 residues. CDR1 and CDR2 from the germline V gene are MNHEY and SMNVEV (reference sequence). This CDR3 reads CASSPRTDTLYGYTF. The DNA of the CDR3 is TGTGCCAGCAGTCCCAGGACAGATACTCTCTATGGCTACACCTTC.

Only one count was recorded for this clone. The J gene is TRBJ2-1, the V gene TRBV5-1; the D is unclear. Per the germline V gene, CDR1 is SGHRS and CDR2 is YFSETQ. CDR3 size: 15 residues. V shed 1 base and J shed 0 bases, with 8 bases lying between them. CDR3 nucleotides: TGCGCCAGCAGCTTGACAGCGAGCTCCTACAATGAGCAGTTCTTC. This translates into CASSLTASSYNEQFF.

The rearrangement uses TRBV19 and TRBJ1-3, with D unclear. Trimming took off 5 bases at V and 0 bases at J, with 8 bases between the two ends. CDR1 and CDR2 (germline): LNHDA, SQIVND (reference sequence). CDR3 size: 14 residues. The CDR3 sequence is CASSPGRSGNTIYF. The CDR3 DNA follows: TGTGCCAGTAGTCCCGGGCGCTCTGGAAACACCATATATTTT.

DNA for the CDR3: TGTGCCAGCAGCTTGAGGCCGAGCCCCTACGAGCAGTACTTC. This sequence encodes CASSLRPSPYEQYF. The V and J genes are TRBV5-6 and TRBJ2-7; no clear D gene. Germline V lookup: CDR1 SGHDT, CDR2 YYEEEE. Deletions cut 1 base from V and 2 bases from J, with 10 bases between. This CDR3 contains 14 residues.

The chain is built from TRBV7-3 and TRBJ2-6; D ambiguous. Germline V gives CDR1 SGHTA, CDR2 FQGTGA. With 5 bases removed from V and 0 bases from J, the gap between germline ends came to 11 bases. The CDR3 consists of 16 residues. The CDR3 DNA follows: TGTGCCAGCAGCCCACGATTAAACTCTGGGGCCAACGTCCTGACTTTC. Its translation is CASSPRLNSGANVLTF.

This sequence joins TRBV6-5 and TRBJ2-1, with D tentatively TRBD1 or TRBD2 (5 bases each). Germline V lookup: CDR1 MNHEY, CDR2 SVGAGI. The ends were cut back, 5 bases at V and 2 bases at J, with 10 bases in the middle. The CDR3 runs 14 residues. CDR3 sequence (DNA): TGTGCCAGCAGTCCGGGACGGGCCTACAATGAGCAGTTCTTC. This translates into CASSPGRAYNEQFF.

The chain couples TRBV5-8 to TRBJ1-4; TRBD1 might be the D (5 bases). The germline V gene has CDR1 SGHTS and CDR2 YDEGEE. The CDR3 covers 15 residues. The V end was cut by 4 bases, the J end by 6 bases, with 16 bases between. The CDR3 is CASSQSRDGDEKLFF. CDR3 sequence (DNA): TGTGCCAGCAGCCAAAGCCGGGACGGTGATGAAAAACTGTTTTTT.

For this clone: At the DNA level, this CDR3 is encoded by other sequences in the same sample as well. The V gene is TRBV19, the J gene TRBJ2-7; TRBD2 agrees at 10 bases. V lost 3 bases, J lost 4 bases, and 3 bases stayed unmatched. The CDR3 spans 14 residues. CDR1 and CDR2 from the germline V gene are LNHDA and SQIVND (reference sequence). The CDR3 protein is CASSIGLAVYEQYF. DNA of the CDR3: TGTGCCAGTAGTATCGGACTAGCGGTATACGAGCAGTACTTC.

The J gene is TRBJ1-1, the V gene TRBV20-1; D possibly corresponds to TRBD1 (5 bases). Germline V gene lookup returns CDR1 DFQATT and CDR2 SNEGSKA (reference sequence). The CDR3 is 13 amino acids. The germline V and J ends were trimmed by 3 bases and 5 bases, with 13 bases remaining between them. The CDR3: CSASKGSFTEAFF. CDR3 coding DNA: TGCAGTGCTAGTAAGGGGAGTTTTACTGAAGCTTTCTTT.

The chain's CDR3 is CASSYPEGRNTEAFF. The CDR3 DNA sequence: TGTGCCAGCAGTTACCCTGAGGGCCGGAACACTGAAGCTTTCTTT. The chain recombines TRBV6-2 or TRBV6-3 with TRBJ1-1; the D is unclear. Germline CDR1 is MNHEY and CDR2 is SVGEGT. This CDR3 contains 15 residues. The ends were cut back, 2 bases at V and 1 base at J, with 11 bases in the middle.

The chain employs TRBV15 and TRBJ2-3, with TRBD1 identical over 7 bases. Germline V gene sequence: CDR1 LNHNV, CDR2 YYDKDF (reference sequence). The CDR3 extends over 17 amino acids. With V trimmed by 1 base and J by 0 bases, 7 bases remained unmatched. Here the CDR3 DNA reads TGTGCCACCAGCAGAGGGCGAGGGGGCTCTAGCACAGATACGCAGTATTTT. The encoded protein is CATSRGRGGSSTDTQYF.

This chain links TRBV7-9 with TRBJ2-3, with D possibly TRBD2 on 7 matching bases. The CDR3 runs 16 residues. CDR1 SEHNR and CDR2 FQNEAQ come from the germline V gene (reference sequence). V was cut by 1 base and J by 5 bases, with 16 bases left in between. DNA for the CDR3: TGTGCCAGCAGCTTAGGTCTGCGGGGGCTCCAAGATACGCAGTATTTT. The encoded protein is CASSLGLRGLQDTQYF.